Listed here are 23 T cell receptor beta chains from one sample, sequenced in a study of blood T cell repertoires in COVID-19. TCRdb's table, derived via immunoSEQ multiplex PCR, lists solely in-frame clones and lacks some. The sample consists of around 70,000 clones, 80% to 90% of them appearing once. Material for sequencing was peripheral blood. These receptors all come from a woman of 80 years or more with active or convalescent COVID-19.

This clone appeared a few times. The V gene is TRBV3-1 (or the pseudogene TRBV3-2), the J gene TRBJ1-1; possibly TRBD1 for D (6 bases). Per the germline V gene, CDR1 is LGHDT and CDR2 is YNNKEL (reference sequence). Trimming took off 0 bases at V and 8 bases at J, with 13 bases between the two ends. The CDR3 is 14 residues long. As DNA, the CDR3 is TGTGCCAGCAGCCAAGACGGGGGGACATTCGAAGCTTTCTTT. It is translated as CASSQDGGTFEAFF.

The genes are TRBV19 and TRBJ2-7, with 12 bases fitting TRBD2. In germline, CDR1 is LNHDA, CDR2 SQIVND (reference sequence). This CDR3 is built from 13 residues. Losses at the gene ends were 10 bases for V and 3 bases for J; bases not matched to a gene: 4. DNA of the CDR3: TGTGCCACCAAACTAGCGGGGGGCTACGAGCAGTACTTC. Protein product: CATKLAGGYEQYF.

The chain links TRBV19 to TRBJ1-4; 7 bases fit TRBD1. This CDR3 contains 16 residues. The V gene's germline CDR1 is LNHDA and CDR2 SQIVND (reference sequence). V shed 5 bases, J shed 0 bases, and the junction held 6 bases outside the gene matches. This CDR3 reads CASSLGTAATNEKLFF. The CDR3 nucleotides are TGTGCCAGTAGTCTTGGGACAGCCGCAACTAATGAAAAACTGTTTTTT.

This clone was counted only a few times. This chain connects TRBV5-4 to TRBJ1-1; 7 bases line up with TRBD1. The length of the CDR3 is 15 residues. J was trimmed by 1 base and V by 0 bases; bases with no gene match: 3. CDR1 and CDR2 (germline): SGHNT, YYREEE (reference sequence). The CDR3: CASSLGAGGNTEAFF. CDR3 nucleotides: TGTGCCAGCAGCTTGGGGGCAGGGGGGAACACTGAAGCTTTCTTT.

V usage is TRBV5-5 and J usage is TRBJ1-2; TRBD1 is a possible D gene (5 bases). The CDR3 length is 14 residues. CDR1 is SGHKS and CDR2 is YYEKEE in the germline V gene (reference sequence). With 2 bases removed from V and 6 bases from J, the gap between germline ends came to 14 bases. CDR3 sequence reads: CASSFGTPGDGYTF. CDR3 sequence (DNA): TGTGCCAGCAGCTTCGGCACTCCGGGGGATGGCTACACCTTC.

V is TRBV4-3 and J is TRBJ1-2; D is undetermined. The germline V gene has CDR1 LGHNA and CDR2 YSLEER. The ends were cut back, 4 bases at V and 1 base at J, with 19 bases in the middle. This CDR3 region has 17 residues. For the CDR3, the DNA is TGCGCCAGCAGCCGATCTTCGGCAGGCGCTCTTAACTATGGCTACACCTTC. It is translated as CASSRSSAGALNYGYTF.

The CDR3 sequence is CASSLVGLTSSYNEQFF. Written as DNA, the CDR3 is TGTGCCAGCAGCTTAGTTGGACTTACCAGCTCCTACAATGAGCAGTTCTTC. The gene calls are TRBV7-2 and TRBJ2-1; a weak D match, TRBD2 (5 bases). The germline V and J ends were trimmed by 1 base and 0 bases, with 13 bases remaining between them. Germline values: CDR1 SGHTA, CDR2 FQGNSA. This CDR3 is 17 amino acids long.

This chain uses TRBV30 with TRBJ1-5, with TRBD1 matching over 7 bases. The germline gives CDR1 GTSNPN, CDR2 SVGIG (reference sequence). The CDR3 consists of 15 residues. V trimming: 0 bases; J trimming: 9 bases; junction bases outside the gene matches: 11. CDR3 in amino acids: CAWSVGVRGASPQHF. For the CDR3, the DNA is TGTGCCTGGAGTGTGGGTGTCAGGGGGGCATCGCCCCAGCATTTT.

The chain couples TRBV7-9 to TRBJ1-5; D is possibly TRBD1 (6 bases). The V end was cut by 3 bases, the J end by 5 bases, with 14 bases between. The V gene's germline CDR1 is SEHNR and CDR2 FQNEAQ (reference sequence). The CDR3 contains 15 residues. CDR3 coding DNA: TGTGCCAGCAGCTTGGGGGGGGCCCGGGATCAGCCCCAGCATTTT. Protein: CASSLGGARDQPQHF.

CDR3: CASDGGAVNYGYTF. The CDR3 region has the DNA TGTGCCAGCGACGGGGGGGCTGTTAACTATGGCTACACCTTC. The J gene is TRBJ1-2, the V gene TRBV3-1 (or the pseudogene TRBV3-2); D possibly corresponds to TRBD1 (6 bases). Trimming removed 8 bases from V and 1 base from J, with 14 bases in between. The CDR3 is made up of 14 amino acids. Germline V gene data show CDR1 as LGHDT and CDR2 as YNNKEL (reference sequence).

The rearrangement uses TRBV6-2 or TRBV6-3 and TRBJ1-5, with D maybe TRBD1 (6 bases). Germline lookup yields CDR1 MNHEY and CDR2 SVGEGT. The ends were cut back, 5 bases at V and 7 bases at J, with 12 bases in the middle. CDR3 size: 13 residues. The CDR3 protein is CASSGTTVQPQHF. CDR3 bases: TGTGCCAGCAGTGGGACAACGGTGCAGCCCCAGCATTTT.

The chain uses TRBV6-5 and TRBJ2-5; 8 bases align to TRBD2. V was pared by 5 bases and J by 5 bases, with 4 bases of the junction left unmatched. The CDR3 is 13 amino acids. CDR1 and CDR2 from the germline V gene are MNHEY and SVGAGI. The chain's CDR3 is CASSRGGWETQYF. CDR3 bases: TGTGCCAGCAGTCGGGGGGGCTGGGAGACCCAGTACTTC.

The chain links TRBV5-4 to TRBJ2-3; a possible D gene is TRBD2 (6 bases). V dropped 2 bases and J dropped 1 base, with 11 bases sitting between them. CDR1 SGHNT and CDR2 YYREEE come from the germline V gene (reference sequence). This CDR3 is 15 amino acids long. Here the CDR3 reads CASSFQAGRTDTQYF. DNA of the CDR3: TGTGCCAGCAGCTTCCAGGCGGGACGCACAGATACGCAGTATTTT.

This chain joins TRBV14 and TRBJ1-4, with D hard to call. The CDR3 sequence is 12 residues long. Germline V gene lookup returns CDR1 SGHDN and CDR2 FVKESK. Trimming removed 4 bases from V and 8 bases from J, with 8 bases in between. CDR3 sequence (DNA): TGTGCCAGCAGCCTGGGAGGGGAAAAACTGTTTTTT. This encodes CASSLGGEKLFF. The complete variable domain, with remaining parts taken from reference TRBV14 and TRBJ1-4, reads EAGVTQFPSHSVIEKGQTVTLRCDPISGHDNLYWYRRVMGKEIKFLLHFVKESKQDESGMPNNRFLAERTGGTYSTLKVQPAELEDSGVYFCASSLGGEKLFFGSGTQLSVL.

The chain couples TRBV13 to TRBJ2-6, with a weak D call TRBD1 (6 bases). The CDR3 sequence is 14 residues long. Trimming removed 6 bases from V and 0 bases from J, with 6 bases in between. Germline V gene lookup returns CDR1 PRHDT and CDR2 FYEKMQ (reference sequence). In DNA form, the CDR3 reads TGTGCCAGCAGGGGGGCCTCTGGGGCCAACGTCCTGACTTTC. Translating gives CASRGASGANVLTF.

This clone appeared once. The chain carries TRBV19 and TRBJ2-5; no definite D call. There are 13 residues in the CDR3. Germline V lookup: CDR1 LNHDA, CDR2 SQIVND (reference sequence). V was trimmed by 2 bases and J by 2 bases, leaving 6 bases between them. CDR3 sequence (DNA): TGTGCCAGTAGTATATATATTCAAGAGACCCAGTACTTC. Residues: CASSIYIQETQYF.

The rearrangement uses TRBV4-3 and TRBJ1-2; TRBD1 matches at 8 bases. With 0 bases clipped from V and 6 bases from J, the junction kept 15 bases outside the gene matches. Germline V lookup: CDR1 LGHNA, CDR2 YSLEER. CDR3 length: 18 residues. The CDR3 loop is CASSQDGSPGGALNGYTF. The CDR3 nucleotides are TGCGCCAGCAGCCAAGATGGATCGCCAGGGGGCGCTTTGAATGGCTACACCTTC.

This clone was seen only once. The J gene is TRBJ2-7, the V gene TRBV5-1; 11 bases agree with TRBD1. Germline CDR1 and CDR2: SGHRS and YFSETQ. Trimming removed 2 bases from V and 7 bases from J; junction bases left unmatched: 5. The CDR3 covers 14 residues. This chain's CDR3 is CASSFGQGAREQYF. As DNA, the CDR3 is TGCGCCAGCAGCTTCGGACAGGGGGCGAGGGAGCAGTACTTC.

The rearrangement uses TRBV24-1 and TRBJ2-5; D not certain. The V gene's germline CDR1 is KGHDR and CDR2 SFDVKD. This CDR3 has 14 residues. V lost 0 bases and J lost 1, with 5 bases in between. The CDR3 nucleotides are TGTGCCACCAGTGATTTGGGCGGCCAAGAGACCCAGTACTTC. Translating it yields CATSDLGGQETQYF.

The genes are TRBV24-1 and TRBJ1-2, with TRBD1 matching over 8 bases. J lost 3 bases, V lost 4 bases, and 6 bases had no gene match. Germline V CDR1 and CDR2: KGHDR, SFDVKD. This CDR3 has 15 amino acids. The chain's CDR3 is CATSDRSGGHYGYTF. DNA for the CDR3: TGTGCCACCAGTGACCGCTCAGGGGGCCACTATGGCTACACCTTC.

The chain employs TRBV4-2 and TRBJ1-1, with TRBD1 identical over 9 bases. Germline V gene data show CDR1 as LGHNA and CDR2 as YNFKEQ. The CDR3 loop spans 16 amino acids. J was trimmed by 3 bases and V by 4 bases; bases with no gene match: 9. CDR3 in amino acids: CASSRPGQGRDTEAFF. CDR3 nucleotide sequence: TGTGCCAGCAGCCGGCCGGGACAGGGAAGAGACACTGAAGCTTTCTTT.

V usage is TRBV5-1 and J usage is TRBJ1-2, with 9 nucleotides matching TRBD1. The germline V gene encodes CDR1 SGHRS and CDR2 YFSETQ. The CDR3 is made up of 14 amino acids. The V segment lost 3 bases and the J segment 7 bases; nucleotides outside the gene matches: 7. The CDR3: CASSSDRGESGYTF. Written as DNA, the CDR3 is TGCGCCAGCAGCTCGGACAGGGGAGAATCTGGCTACACCTTC.

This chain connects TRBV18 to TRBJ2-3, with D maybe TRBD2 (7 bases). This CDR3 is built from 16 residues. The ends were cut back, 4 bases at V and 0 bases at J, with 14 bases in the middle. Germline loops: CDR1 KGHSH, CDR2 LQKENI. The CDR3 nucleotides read TGTGCCAGCTCACAGACGGGGGGCCGTAGCACAGATACGCAGTATTTT. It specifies CASSQTGGRSTDTQYF.